The T cell receptor beta chain described here comes from a study of T cell responses to AZD1222 COVID-19 vaccine. CDR1 is SNHLY and CDR2 is FYNNEI in the germline V gene. The CDR3 sequence is 15 residues long. Trimming removed 5 bases from V and 7 bases from J; junction bases left unmatched: 11. The method was immunoSEQ multiplex PCR; TCRdb's version includes in-frame clones alone and lacks a portion of them. Of around 250,000 clones in the sample, over 90% are singletons; the top ten hold less than 0.6%. The sequences come from peripheral blood, collected on day 0 of AZD1222 vaccination. The clonotype was recovered from an adult in good health. This chain links TRBV2 with TRBJ1-2; TRBD1 matches at 9 bases. CDR3 DNA: TGTGCCAGCAGTCAACGGGACAGGGAGATGGGTGGCTACACCTTC. Its protein is CASSQRDREMGGYTF.